This T cell receptor (beta chain) was sequenced during a study of molecular identifiers for immune sequencing clone quantification. Study-wide results and caveats: Under 1% of molecules in naive cells, but over 98% of effector molecules, belonged to clones above 20 RNA copies. Jurkat TCR RNA spiked in from one cell could reportedly be detected among about a million naive cells.

MiXCR, applied by TCRdb to the PCR reads, yields one record per CDR3 protein. The sample carries about 640,000 distinct CDR3 sequences, less than 20% recorded once. This clonotype was seen ten or more times. Its antigen is unknown. This receptor was taken from a human donor in good health. Some libraries in this study had Jurkat cell RNA spiked in. The sequenced sample was naive CD8+ T cells from blood, with Jurkat cell RNA spiked in. Regarding subset: FACS-sorted CD8+CD4-CCR7+CD45RA+ naive T cells.

The CDR3, as DNA: TGCAGTGCTAAAAACAGGGGGAAGAATGAAAAACTGTTTTTT. Encoded protein: CSAKNRGKNEKLFF. The gene calls are TRBV20-1 and TRBJ1-4, with 8 positions matching TRBD1. This CDR3 has 14 amino acids. The trim removed 4 bases at V and 5 bases at J, leaving 6 bases unmatched. Germline V gene lookup returns CDR1 DFQATT and CDR2 SNEGSKA (reference sequence).